Listed below are T cell receptor beta chains from one sample, sequenced in a study of neoadjuvant nivolumab and ipilimumab in lung cancer. The data were produced by immunoSEQ multiplex PCR, yet TCRdb's version contains in-frame clones alone and is incomplete. The sample has 25,000 to 35,000 clones, over 80% seen once. The specimen comprised tumor tissue, sampled after neoadjuvant nivolumab, alone or with ipilimumab, at or shortly before surgery. The receptors stem from an adult with non-small cell lung cancer. Each CDR3 is given with its conserved first and last residue. The D gene is left open where the match is weak. Part of the rows lack a size; the others show once, few, many or a class for expanded clones.

v_gene: TRBV19; d_gene: TRBD1; abundance: .; j_gene: TRBJ2-7; CDR3nt: TGTGCCAGTAGCCCGGGACAGATCTCCTACGAGCAGTACTTC; CDR3aa: CASSPGQISYEQYF
v_gene: TRBV18; d_gene: .; abundance: .; j_gene: TRBJ2-1; CDR3nt: TGTGCCAGCTCTCCGAACCCGATCTCCTACAATGAGCAGTTCTTC; CDR3aa: CASSPNPISYNEQFF
v_gene: TRBV7-9; d_gene: .; abundance: .; j_gene: TRBJ1-1; CDR3nt: TGTGCCAGCAGCCCAAGGTATGGAAACGAAGCTTTCTTT; CDR3aa: CASSPRYGNEAFF
v_gene: TRBV7-2; d_gene: TRBD2; abundance: .; j_gene: TRBJ2-5; CDR3nt: TGTGCCAGCAGCCTAGCGGGAGGTTCAGAGACCCAGTACTTC; CDR3aa: CASSLAGGSETQYF
v_gene: TRBV10-3; d_gene: .; abundance: .; j_gene: TRBJ1-2; CDR3nt: TGTGCCATCAGTGAGTCGCATTTTATGACGGACAACTATGGCTACACCTTC; CDR3aa: CAISESHFMTDNYGYTF
v_gene: TRBV7-2; d_gene: .; abundance: once; j_gene: TRBJ1-1; CDR3nt: TGTGCCAGCAGCTTACAATTGAGGGATGAAGCTTTCTTT; CDR3aa: CASSLQLRDEAFF
v_gene: TRBV27; d_gene: TRBD2; abundance: .; j_gene: TRBJ2-7; CDR3nt: TGTGCCAGCAGTTTAATAGGTAGCGGGAGTGGGTACGAGCAGTACTTC; CDR3aa: CASSLIGSGSGYEQYF
v_gene: TRBV11-3; d_gene: .; abundance: .; j_gene: TRBJ2-5; CDR3nt: TGTGCCAGCAGCTTAGGCCGGGGAAGATCGGAGACCCAGTACTTC; CDR3aa: CASSLGRGRSETQYF
v_gene: TRBV28; d_gene: .; abundance: .; j_gene: TRBJ2-7; CDR3nt: TGTGCCAGCAGTTTTTATTACGAGCAGTACTTC; CDR3aa: CASSFYYEQYF
v_gene: TRBV7-9; d_gene: TRBD2; abundance: .; j_gene: TRBJ2-1; CDR3nt: TGTGCCAGCAGCTTAGCTAGCGGGAGGGTCGTAGATGAGCAGTTCTTC; CDR3aa: CASSLASGRVVDEQFF
v_gene: TRBV6-6; d_gene: .; abundance: few; j_gene: TRBJ1-4; CDR3nt: TGTGCCAGCAGTTACACCCACAGGAGCCCTGTGGAAAAACTGTTTTTT; CDR3aa: CASSYTHRSPVEKLFF
v_gene: TRBV7-2; d_gene: .; abundance: .; j_gene: TRBJ2-3; CDR3nt: TGTGCCAGCAGCTTAGAGTACCTTCTGACAGATACGCAGTATTTT; CDR3aa: CASSLEYLLTDTQYF
v_gene: TRBV19; d_gene: TRBD1; abundance: .; j_gene: TRBJ2-7; CDR3nt: TGTGCCAGTGGTAAGCCGGGACAGAGCTCCTACGAGCAGTACTTC; CDR3aa: CASGKPGQSSYEQYF
v_gene: TRBV7-8; d_gene: TRBD1; abundance: .; j_gene: TRBJ1-5; CDR3nt: TGTGCCAGCAGCGCAAGTGGGACAGGTAGCAATCAGCCCCAGCATTTT; CDR3aa: CASSASGTGSNQPQHF
v_gene: TRBV11-2; d_gene: TRBD2; abundance: .; j_gene: TRBJ2-3; CDR3nt: TGTGCCAGCAGCTCCCTCATAGCGGGAGGACGGGATACGCAGTATTTT; CDR3aa: CASSSLIAGGRDTQYF
v_gene: TRBV27; d_gene: .; abundance: .; j_gene: TRBJ1-6; CDR3nt: TGTGCCAGCAGTCCCTGGGTGTCCTATAATTCACCCCTCCACTTT; CDR3aa: CASSPWVSYNSPLHF
v_gene: TRBV7-9; d_gene: TRBD1; abundance: once; j_gene: TRBJ2-7; CDR3nt: TGTGCCAGCGGAAGGACAGGTCTCTCCTACGAGCAGTACTTC; CDR3aa: CASGRTGLSYEQYF
v_gene: TRBV6-1; d_gene: TRBD1; abundance: .; j_gene: TRBJ2-3; CDR3nt: TGTGCCAGCAGTGAAGCGGCAGGGGGATCAGATACGCAGTATTTT; CDR3aa: CASSEAAGGSDTQYF
v_gene: TRBV7-2; d_gene: .; abundance: .; j_gene: TRBJ2-4; CDR3nt: TGTGCCAGCAGCTTAGAAGGGGTTGGAGCCAAAAACATTCAGTACTTC; CDR3aa: CASSLEGVGAKNIQYF
v_gene: TRBV7-9; d_gene: TRBD2; abundance: .; j_gene: TRBJ2-7; CDR3nt: TGTGCCAGCAGCTCAGCTAGCGGGAGTGGGTCCAACGAGCAGTACTTC; CDR3aa: CASSSASGSGSNEQYF
v_gene: TRBV11-1; d_gene: TRBD2; abundance: .; j_gene: TRBJ2-7; CDR3nt: TGTGCCAGCAGCCTACTAGCGTTAGGTGGCGAGCAGTACTTC; CDR3aa: CASSLLALGGEQYF
v_gene: TRBV9; d_gene: TRBD1; abundance: .; j_gene: TRBJ1-2; CDR3nt: TGTGCCAGCAGCCCCCAGACAGGGTATGGCTACACCTTC; CDR3aa: CASSPQTGYGYTF
v_gene: TRBV5-1; d_gene: .; abundance: few; j_gene: TRBJ1-6; CDR3nt: TGCGCCAGCAGCTGGATAGCAGCCTATAATTCACCCCTCCACTTT; CDR3aa: CASSWIAAYNSPLHF
v_gene: TRBV18; d_gene: TRBD1; abundance: .; j_gene: TRBJ2-3; CDR3nt: TGTGCCAGCTCACTTAATGGGAGGACAGGGGGCGCAAACAGTGGAGGTACGCAGTATTTT; CDR3aa: CASSLNGRTGGANSGGTQYF
v_gene: TRBV30; d_gene: .; abundance: .; j_gene: TRBJ1-2; CDR3nt: TGTGCCTGGTCGGCAGGGCACTATGGCTACACCTTC; CDR3aa: CAWSAGHYGYTF
v_gene: TRBV5-6; d_gene: TRBD2; abundance: .; j_gene: TRBJ2-1; CDR3nt: TGTGCCAGCAGCTTGGGAGCGGGGGGGCTCAATGAGCAGTTCTTC; CDR3aa: CASSLGAGGLNEQFF
v_gene: TRBV11-2; d_gene: .; abundance: .; j_gene: TRBJ2-3; CDR3nt: TGTGCCAGCAGCTTAGTGAGGGACACTAGCACAGATACGCAGTATTTT; CDR3aa: CASSLVRDTSTDTQYF
v_gene: TRBV5-5; d_gene: .; abundance: .; j_gene: TRBJ2-2; CDR3nt: TGTGCCAGCAGCTTTAGGACAGAAGTTACCGGGGAGCTGTTTTTT; CDR3aa: CASSFRTEVTGELFF
v_gene: TRBV30; d_gene: .; abundance: .; j_gene: TRBJ1-4; CDR3nt: TGTGCCTGGAGTTTAGGGGGGAAAGGATTTTTT; CDR3aa: CAWSLGGKGFF